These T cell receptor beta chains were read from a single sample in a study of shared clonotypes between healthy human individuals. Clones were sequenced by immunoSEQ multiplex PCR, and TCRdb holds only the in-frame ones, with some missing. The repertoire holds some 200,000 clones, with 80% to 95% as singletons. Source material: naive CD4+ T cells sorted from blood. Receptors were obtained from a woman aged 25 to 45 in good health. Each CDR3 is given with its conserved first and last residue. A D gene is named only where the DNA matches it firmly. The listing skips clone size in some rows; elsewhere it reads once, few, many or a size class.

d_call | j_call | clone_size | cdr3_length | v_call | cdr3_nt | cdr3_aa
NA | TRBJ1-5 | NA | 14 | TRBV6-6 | TGTGCCAGCAATTGGGCCCCTTATGATCAGCCCCAGCATTTT | CASNWAPYDQPQHF
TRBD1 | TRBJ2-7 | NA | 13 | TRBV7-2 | TGTGCCAGCAGCGTCCTGGGACAGGGCGAGCAGTACTTC | CASSVLGQGEQYF
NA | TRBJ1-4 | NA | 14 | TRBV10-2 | TGCGCCAGCAGAGATCACGCAACTAATGAAAAACTGTTTTTT | CASRDHATNEKLFF
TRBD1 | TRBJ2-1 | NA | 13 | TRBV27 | TGTGCCAGCAGTTCAAGACAGGGGGGTGAGCAGTTCTTC | CASSSRQGGEQFF
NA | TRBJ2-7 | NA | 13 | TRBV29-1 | TGCAGCGTTGTGGAGACAGAAGCCTACGAGCAGTACTTC | CSVVETEAYEQYF
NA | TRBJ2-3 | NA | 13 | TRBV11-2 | TGTGCCAGCAGCTTAGAAGCTAGAGTCGCGCAGTATTTT | CASSLEARVAQYF
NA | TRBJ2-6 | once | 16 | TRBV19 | TGTGCCAGTAGTCCAACAGGGATCTCTGGGGCCAACGTCCTGACTTTC | CASSPTGISGANVLTF
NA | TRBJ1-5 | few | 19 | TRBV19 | TGTGCCAGTAGTATTCTATCCACAGGGTACAGGAGGAGCAATCAGCCCCAGCATTTT | CASSILSTGYRRSNQPQHF
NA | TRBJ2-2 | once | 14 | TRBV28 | TGTGCCAGCAGTTTACTTCAGGGTCCCGGGGAGCTGTTTTTT | CASSLLQGPGELFF
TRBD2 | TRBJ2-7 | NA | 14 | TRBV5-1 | TGCGCCAGCAGTTCCGGGACTAGTCCCTACGAGCAGTACTTC | CASSSGTSPYEQYF
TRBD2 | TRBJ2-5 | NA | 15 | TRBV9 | TGTGCCAGCAGCCCCACCCCTAGCGGGAGAGAGACCCAGTACTTC | CASSPTPSGRETQYF
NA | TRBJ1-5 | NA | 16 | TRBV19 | TGTGCCAGTAGGTCATGGCGCAGGGGCAGCAATCAGCCCCAGCATTTT | CASRSWRRGSNQPQHF
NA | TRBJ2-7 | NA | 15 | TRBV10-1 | TGCGCCAGGGCTCGGAGCGGGTGCTACTCCTACGAGCAGTACTTC | CARARSGCYSYEQYF
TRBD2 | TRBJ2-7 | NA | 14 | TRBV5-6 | TGTGCCAGCAGCCGCCAACCGACTAGCAACGAGCAGTACTTC | CASSRQPTSNEQYF
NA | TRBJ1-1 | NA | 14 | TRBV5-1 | TGCGCCAGCAGCTTCAAAGGGTTGGACACTGAAGCTTTCTTT | CASSFKGLDTEAFF
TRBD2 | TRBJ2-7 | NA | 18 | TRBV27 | TGTGCCAGCAGCAGGGGGACTAGCGGGAGGCCCGGTTACTACGAGCAGTACTTC | CASSRGTSGRPGYYEQYF
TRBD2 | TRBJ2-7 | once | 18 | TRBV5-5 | TGTGCCAGCAGCTTTTGGGGGGGTCGATCCTACCTGGCCCACGAGCAGTACTTC | CASSFWGGRSYLAHEQYF
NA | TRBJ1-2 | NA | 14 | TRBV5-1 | TGCGCCAGCAGCCCATTGTGGGGGACCTATGGCTACACCTTC | CASSPLWGTYGYTF
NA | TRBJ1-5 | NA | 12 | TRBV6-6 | TGTGCCAGCACCCTGCCAGGTCAGCCCCAGCATTTT | CASTLPGQPQHF
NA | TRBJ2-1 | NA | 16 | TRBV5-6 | TGTGCCAGCAGCTTTGATCAAGGTAGAACCTACAATGAGCAGTTCTTC | CASSFDQGRTYNEQFF
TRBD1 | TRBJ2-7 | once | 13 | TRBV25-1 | TGTGCCAGCAGGCGGACAGGGGCAGTCGAGCAGTACTTC | CASRRTGAVEQYF
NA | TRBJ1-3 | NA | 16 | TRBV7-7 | TGTGCCAGCAGCTTAGGTCCTTTTGATTCTGGAAACACCATATATTTT | CASSLGPFDSGNTIYF
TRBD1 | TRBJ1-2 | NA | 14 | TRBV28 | TGTGCCAGCAGTTTTCACAGGGGTGCCTATGGCTACACCTTC | CASSFHRGAYGYTF
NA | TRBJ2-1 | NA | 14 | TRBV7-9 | TGTGCCAGCAGACGGGAGTCCTCCTACAATGAGCAGTTCTTC | CASRRESSYNEQFF
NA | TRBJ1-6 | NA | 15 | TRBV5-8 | TGTGCCAGCAAACTCCTGGGGGCCTGGGATTCACCCCTCCACTTT | CASKLLGAWDSPLHF
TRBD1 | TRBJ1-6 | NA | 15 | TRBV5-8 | TGTGCCAGCAGCTTCCGGGACAGATATAATTCACCCCTCCACTTT | CASSFRDRYNSPLHF
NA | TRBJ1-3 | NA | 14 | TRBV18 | TGTGCCAGCTCAGCACAGGGAGCTGGAAACACCATATATTTT | CASSAQGAGNTIYF
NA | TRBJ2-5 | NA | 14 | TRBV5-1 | TGCGCCAGCAGGGTGGTGAGGGGGAAGGAGACCCAGTACTTC | CASRVVRGKETQYF
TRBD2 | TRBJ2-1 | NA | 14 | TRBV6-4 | TGTGCCAGCAGGCGACTAGCCACCTACAATGAGCAGTTCTTC | CASRRLATYNEQFF
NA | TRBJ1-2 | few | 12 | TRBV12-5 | TGTGCTAGTCCACCCCCGGACTATGGCTACACCTTC | CASPPPDYGYTF
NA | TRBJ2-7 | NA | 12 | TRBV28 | TGTGCCAGCAGTTTGCGTTCCTACGAGCAGTACTTC | CASSLRSYEQYF
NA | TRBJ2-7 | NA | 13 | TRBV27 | TGTGCCAGCAGTTATGGCAGAACCTACGAGCAGTACTTC | CASSYGRTYEQYF
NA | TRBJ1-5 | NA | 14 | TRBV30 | TGTGCCTGGAGTTCTGAGGTAGGGAGCCAGCCCCAGCATTTT | CAWSSEVGSQPQHF
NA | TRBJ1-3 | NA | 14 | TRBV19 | TGTGCCAGTAGCCCTGACTACTCTGGAAACACCATATATTTT | CASSPDYSGNTIYF
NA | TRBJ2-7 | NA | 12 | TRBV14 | TGTGCCAGCAGCCAAGCGGGCACGATCCAGTACTTC | CASSQAGTIQYF
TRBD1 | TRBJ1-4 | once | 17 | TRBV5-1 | TGCGCCAGCAGCTCGACAGGGGGGATGACAACTAATGAAAAACTGTTTTTT | CASSSTGGMTTNEKLFF
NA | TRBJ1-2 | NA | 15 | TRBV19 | TGTGCCAGTAGTATCCAGAGACAAAGACTGGATGGCTACACCTTC | CASSIQRQRLDGYTF
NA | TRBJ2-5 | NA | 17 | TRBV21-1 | TGTGCCAGCAGCGGACTTTTACCAGCGGGAGTCCAAGAGACCCAGTACTTC | CASSGLLPAGVQETQYF
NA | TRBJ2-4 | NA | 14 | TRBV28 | TGTGCCAGCAGCCCCGGAGGGGTCAAAAACATTCAGTACTTC | CASSPGGVKNIQYF
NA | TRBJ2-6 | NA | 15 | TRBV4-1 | TGCGCCAGCAGCCAAGGAGTCTCTGGGGCCAACGTCCTGACTTTC | CASSQGVSGANVLTF
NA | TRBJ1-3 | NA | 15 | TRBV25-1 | TGTGCCAGCAGTTCGGCCTTAACCTCTGGAAACACCATATATTTT | CASSSALTSGNTIYF